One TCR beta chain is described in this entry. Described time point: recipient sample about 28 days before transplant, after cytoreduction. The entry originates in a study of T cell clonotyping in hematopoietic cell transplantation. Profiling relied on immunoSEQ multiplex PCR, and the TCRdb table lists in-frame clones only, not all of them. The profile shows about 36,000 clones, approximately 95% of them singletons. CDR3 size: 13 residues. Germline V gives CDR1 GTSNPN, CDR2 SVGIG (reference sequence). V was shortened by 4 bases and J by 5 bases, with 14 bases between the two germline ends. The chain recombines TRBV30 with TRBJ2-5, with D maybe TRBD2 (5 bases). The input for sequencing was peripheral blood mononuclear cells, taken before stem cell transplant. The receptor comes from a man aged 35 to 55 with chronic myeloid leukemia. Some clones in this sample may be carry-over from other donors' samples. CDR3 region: CAWTSSTLETQYF. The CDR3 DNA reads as TGTGCCTGGACTAGCTCAACACTGGAGACCCAGTACTTC.